The present T cell receptor (beta chain) was sequenced within a study of blood T cells in healthy people across ages. General study findings and limits: A greater number of naive CD4+ cells and higher diversity distinguished long-lived donors from aged donors. With age, beta diversity per million T cells declined roughly linearly, significantly by over 35.

Germline V CDR1 and CDR2: SQVTM, ANQGSEA. The V end lost 4 bases, the J end lost 4 bases, and 5 bases lay between the germline ends. The CDR3 extends over 11 amino acids. This clonotype was observed a few times. Its antigen is unidentified. This clone may be a read error of a much larger clone one base away. A second roughly 6 to 12 cycle PCR used barcoded and J-beta primers. Carrying 12 random nucleotides, a template-switch adaptor labeled each individual cDNA molecule. TCRdb fed the 5' RACE reads into MiXCR, producing one record per CDR3 protein. Among approximately 680,000 distinct CDR3 sequences listed, approximately 31% were seen once.

Sequencing input: blood. The chain has TRBV29-1 and TRBJ2-1; D not certain. The receptor was isolated from a woman aged 80 or over in good health. The CDR3 is CSVAGYNEQFF. CDR3 in DNA: TGCAGCGTTGCTGGTTACAATGAGCAGTTCTTC.